This TCR beta chain derives from a study of CD8+ T cells in alopecia areata. Extraction and reverse transcription of RNA yielded cDNA as the sequencing template. Here immunoSEQ multiplex PCR was the method, and the copy in TCRdb shows in-frame clones only, minus some. Counted here are about 190,000 clones, around 60% occurring once; the ten biggest clones make up roughly 0.67%. A few counts support this clone. Treatment reported: oral pan-JAK inhibitor, 5-10 mg twice daily. Germline values: CDR1 LGHNA, CDR2 YSLEER. The V gene lost 0 bases and the J gene lost 2 bases, with 9 bases spanning the gap. The CDR3 extends over 15 amino acids.

This receptor was obtained from a human donor with alopecia areata. The sample here was CD4+ T cells sorted from blood, taken at week 4, from a patient treated with tofacitinib. The gene calls are TRBV4-3 and TRBJ2-3; tentative D call: TRBD2 (6 bases). The CDR3 DNA reads TGCGCCAGCAGCCAAGAAGCTAGCGACACAGATACGCAGTATTTT. It translates to CASSQEASDTDTQYF.